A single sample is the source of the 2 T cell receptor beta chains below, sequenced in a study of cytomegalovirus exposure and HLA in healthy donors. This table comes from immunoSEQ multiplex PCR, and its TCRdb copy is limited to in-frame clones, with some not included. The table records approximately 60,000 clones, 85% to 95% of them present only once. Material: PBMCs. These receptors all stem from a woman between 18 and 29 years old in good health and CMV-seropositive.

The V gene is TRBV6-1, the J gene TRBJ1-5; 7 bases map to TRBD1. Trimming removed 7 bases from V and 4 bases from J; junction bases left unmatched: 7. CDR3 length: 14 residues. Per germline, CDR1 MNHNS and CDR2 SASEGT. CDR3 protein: CASNLGQINQPQHF. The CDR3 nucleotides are TGTGCCAGCAACTTGGGACAGATTAATCAGCCCCAGCATTTT.

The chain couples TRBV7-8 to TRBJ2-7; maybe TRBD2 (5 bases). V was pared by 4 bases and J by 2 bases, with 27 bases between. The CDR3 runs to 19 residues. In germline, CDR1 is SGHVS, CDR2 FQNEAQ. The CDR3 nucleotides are TGTGCCAGCAGCTCTGACTTTGGGAGTGCAAAAGGACGCGCCTACGAGCAGTACTTC. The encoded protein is CASSSDFGSAKGRAYEQYF. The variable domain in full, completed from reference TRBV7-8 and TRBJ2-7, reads GAGVSQSPRYKVAKRGQDVALRCDPISGHVSLFWYQQALGQGPEFLTYFQNEAQLDKSGLPSDRFFAERPEGSVSTLKIQRTQQEDSAVYLCASSSDFGSAKGRAYEQYFGPGTRLTVT.